This paragraph reports one T cell receptor (beta chain). Its specificity is not known. Per germline, CDR1 MNHEY and CDR2 SMNVEV (reference sequence). V dropped 3 bases and J dropped 1 base, with 9 bases sitting between them. The CDR3 is 14 amino acids. Uncontrolled infections, other autoimmune diseases, pregnancy or lactation barred patients from enrollment. It was from under 13 ml of fresh peripheral blood that the PBMCs came. This specimen belongs to a study of Graves' ophthalmopathy and Graves' hyperthyroidism. General observations from the study: From stable hyperthyroidism, ophthalmopathy was separated by a 13-signature model with 87.88% sensitivity and less than 82% specificity.

Scientists amplified the TCR beta CDR3 regions from RNA transcripts. HTBI primers were used in a first-round RT-PCR, which preceded a second-round multiplex PCR. TCRdb independently ran MiXCR on the multiplex PCR reads; one entry per CDR3 protein. The sample holds hundreds of thousands of distinct CDR3 sequences, 20% to 25% seen once. The chain links TRBV27 to TRBJ1-1; no reliable D call. This receptor was taken from a young woman with stable Graves' hyperthyroidism. Sequenced: peripheral blood. In nucleotides, the CDR3 is TGTGCCAGCAGTTTGCTCGACCAGAACACTGAAGCTTTCTTT. Its protein is CASSLLDQNTEAFF.